This T cell receptor beta chain was documented in a study of T cell responses to AZD1222 COVID-19 vaccine. There are 15 residues in the CDR3. V shed 7 bases and J shed 3 bases, with 18 bases lying between them. From germline, CDR1 is SNHLY and CDR2 FYNNEI. TCRdb's table, derived via immunoSEQ multiplex PCR, lists solely in-frame clones and lacks some. The sample has 150,000 to 200,000 clones, 88% seen once. The input for sequencing was peripheral blood, taken on day 0 of AZD1222 vaccination. The clonotype comes from an adult in good health. The V and J genes are TRBV2 and TRBJ1-1; the D gene is possibly TRBD1 (5 bases). The CDR3 coding sequence is TGTGCCAGCACCAAGGCAGGGATCCCTGACACTGAAGCTTTCTTT. It codes for CASTKAGIPDTEAFF.